What follows are 15 T cell receptor beta chains derived from one specimen sequenced in a study of blood T cell repertoires in COVID-19. Generated by immunoSEQ multiplex PCR, the TCRdb table keeps only in-frame clones and is missing some. The sample records over 350,000 clones, approximately 88% being singletons. The sequenced sample consisted of PBMCs or T cells enriched from blood (not recorded which). Every receptor here comes from a woman aged 25 to 39 with acute COVID-19.

The chain links TRBV11-2 to TRBJ1-1; 9 bases align to TRBD1. The CDR3 has 16 residues. With V trimmed by 4 bases and J by 5 bases, 11 bases remained unmatched. Germline CDR1 and CDR2: SGHAT and FQNNGV. The CDR3 nucleotides are TGTGCCAGCAGCTCCGGGGTTGGGACAGGGAGGACTGAAGCTTTCTTT. It is translated as CASSSGVGTGRTEAFF.

The V and J genes are TRBV10-3 and TRBJ1-4; D possibly corresponds to TRBD1 (5 bases). The CDR3 consists of 13 residues. The V and J ends lost 10 bases and 9 bases respectively, with 18 bases between them. Germline CDR1 reads ENHRY; CDR2 reads SYGVKD. CDR3 residues: CASRGEDAQKLFF. Here the CDR3 DNA reads TGTGCCAGCCGGGGGGAGGACGCCCAAAAACTGTTTTTT.

The rearrangement joins TRBV7-2 to TRBJ1-5; 8 bases match TRBD1. Germline CDR1 and CDR2: SGHTA and FQGNSA. The V gene end was trimmed by 5 bases and the J gene end by 4 bases; junction bases not matched to a gene: 10. The CDR3 contains 16 residues. The CDR3 DNA reads TGTGCCAGCAGCCCCGGTTACAGGGGGTCGAATCAGCCCCAGCATTTT. Encoded protein: CASSPGYRGSNQPQHF.

V is TRBV24-1 and J is TRBJ2-3; no definite D call. V lost 3 bases and J lost 6, with 9 bases in between. Germline V lookup: CDR1 KGHDR, CDR2 SFDVKD. This CDR3 has 13 amino acids. DNA of the CDR3: TGTGCCACCAGTGATCCCCCGCGGGATACGCAGTATTTT. Its protein is CATSDPPRDTQYF.

The chain employs TRBV19 and TRBJ2-7; TRBD1 might be the D (5 bases). CDR1 LNHDA and CDR2 SQIVND come from the germline V gene (reference sequence). With 4 bases removed from V and 1 base from J, the gap between germline ends came to 14 bases. CDR3 size: 15 residues. The CDR3 here is CASSTPRKGSYEQYF. The DNA for the CDR3 is TGTGCCAGTAGTACCCCCCGCAAGGGGTCCTACGAGCAGTACTTC.

The V and J genes are TRBV6-2 or TRBV6-3 and TRBJ1-5, with D maybe TRBD1 (6 bases). The CDR3 contains 15 residues. The germline V gene has CDR1 MNHEY and CDR2 SVGEGT. V was pared by 6 bases and J by 1 base, with 13 bases between. The CDR3 nucleotides are TGTGCCAGCAGCCGTTCTACAGGGAGCAATCAGCCCCAGCATTTT. This codes for CASSRSTGSNQPQHF.

The chain uses TRBV24-1 and TRBJ2-1, with 10 bases identical to TRBD2. CDR3 length: 14 residues. The V gene end was trimmed by 3 bases and the J gene end by 7 bases; junction bases not matched to a gene: 2. The germline V gene has CDR1 KGHDR and CDR2 SFDVKD. The CDR3 loop reads CATSDSGGVNEQFF. The CDR3 bases are TGTGCCACCAGTGATAGCGGGGGGGTGAATGAGCAGTTCTTC.

This clone showed up just once. This sequence joins TRBV4-1 and TRBJ2-7, with 7 bases identical to TRBD1. Germline V lookup: CDR1 MGHRA, CDR2 YSYEKL. CDR3 length: 16 amino acids. V was clipped by 4 bases and J by 0 bases; unmatched bases: 9. The chain's CDR3 is CASSPLVDRSSYEQYF. In nucleotides, the CDR3 is TGCGCCAGCAGCCCGTTGGTGGACAGGAGCTCCTACGAGCAGTACTTC.

V and J are TRBV29-1 and TRBJ1-4, with 7 positions matching TRBD1. V trimming: 1 base; J trimming: 1 base; junction bases outside the gene matches: 3. Germline CDR1 SQVTM, CDR2 ANQGSEA. This CDR3 contains 15 residues. The CDR3 protein is CSVEAWDRTNEKLFF. CDR3 coding DNA: TGCAGCGTTGAAGCCTGGGACAGAACTAATGAAAAACTGTTTTTT.

This clone was seen only a few times. This chain uses TRBV2 with TRBJ2-7; 8 bases match TRBD1. V lost 5 bases to trimming and J lost 4 bases; unmatched junction nucleotides: 4. CDR1 is SNHLY, CDR2 FYNNEI, per germline. CDR3 length: 13 amino acids. The chain's CDR3 is CASSITGGYEQYF. CDR3 in DNA: TGTGCCAGCAGTATTACAGGGGGGTACGAGCAGTACTTC.

This clone appeared once. This rearrangement joins TRBV19 to TRBJ1-1; TRBD1 might be the D (5 bases). The V and J ends lost 4 bases and 0 bases respectively, with 9 bases between them. Germline loops: CDR1 LNHDA, CDR2 SQIVND (reference sequence). The length of the CDR3 is 14 residues. The chain's CDR3 is CASSKGNVNTEAFF. CDR3 DNA sequence: TGTGCCAGTAGTAAGGGGAATGTGAACACTGAAGCTTTCTTT. Full variable domain (remainder filled in from reference TRBV19 and TRBJ1-1): DGGITQSPKYLFRKEGQNVTLSCEQNLNHDAMYWYRQDPGQGLRLIYYSQIVNDFQKGDIAEGYSVSREKKESFPLTVTSAQKNPTAFYLCASSKGNVNTEAFFGQGTRLTVV.

This chain links TRBV2 with TRBJ1-5, with D unresolved. V lost 6 bases, J lost 3 bases, and 9 bases lay in between. This CDR3 is 13 amino acids long. The germline CDR1 and CDR2 sequences are SNHLY and FYNNEI. CDR3 coding DNA: TGTGCCAGCAGGGAACAGATCAATCAGCCCCAGCATTTT. Translated: CASREQINQPQHF.

This sequence joins TRBV18 and TRBJ1-6; maybe TRBD1 (6 bases). There are 15 residues in the CDR3. Germline loops: CDR1 KGHSH, CDR2 LQKENI. Trimming stripped 4 bases from V and 5 bases from J, with 12 bases between. In DNA, the CDR3 is TGTGCCAGCTCACAACAGGGTCCCGATAATTCACCCCTCCACTTT. It is translated as CASSQQGPDNSPLHF.

The chain has TRBV19 and TRBJ1-2; possible D gene TRBD1, 6 bases. The V and J ends lost 3 bases and 0 bases respectively, with 17 bases between them. The CDR3 consists of 17 residues. CDR1 is LNHDA and CDR2 is SQIVND in the germline V gene (reference sequence). This CDR3 is CASSIPGNRAANYGYTF. In DNA form, the CDR3 reads TGTGCCAGTAGTATCCCGGGAAACAGGGCGGCTAACTATGGCTACACCTTC. Looking up the rest from reference TRBV19 and TRBJ1-2 gives the full variable domain: DGGITQSPKYLFRKEGQNVTLSCEQNLNHDAMYWYRQDPGQGLRLIYYSQIVNDFQKGDIAEGYSVSREKKESFPLTVTSAQKNPTAFYLCASSIPGNRAANYGYTFGSGTRLTVV.

This clone has a single count. An end of the junction differs from the germline gene, which may be a read error. The chain employs TRBV5-1 and TRBJ2-1; D is possibly TRBD1 (6 bases). The germline CDR1 and CDR2 sequences are SGHRS and YFSETQ. CDR3 size: 9 residues. The CDR3 nucleotides read TGCCCCAGGGGCTATGAGCAGTTCTTC. Translated: CPRGYEQFF.